A single sample gave rise to the 14 T cell receptor beta chains below, sequenced in a study of OX40 agonist ivuxolimab in advanced cancers. The repertoire was sequenced with immunoSEQ multiplex PCR; TCRdb's copy has only in-frame clones and lacks some. The data hold 80,000 or so clones, with about 93% observed a single time. Sequenced here: CD4+ or CD8+ T cells sorted from blood, sampled in a trial of the OX40 agonist ivuxolimab. The receptor set was obtained from an adult with an advanced solid tumor such as melanoma, head and neck, liver or kidney cancer.

The CDR3, as DNA: TGTGCCAGCAGCCCTCTAGCGGGAGGGACCTACAATGAGCAGTTCTTC. Translating it yields CASSPLAGGTYNEQFF. The V call is TRBV7-2, the J call TRBJ2-1, with 12 bases aligning to TRBD2. In germline, CDR1 is SGHTA, CDR2 FQGNSA. The V and J ends lost 5 bases and 2 bases, in that order; junction bases with no gene match: 4. CDR3 size: 16 residues. Full variable domain (outside the CDR3, taken from reference TRBV7-2 and TRBJ2-1): GAGVSQSPSNKVTEKGKDVELRCDPISGHTALYWYRQSLGQGLEFLIYFQGNSAPDKSGLPSDRFSAERTGGSVSTLTIQRTQQEDSAVYLCASSPLAGGTYNEQFFGPGTRLTVL.

The CDR3 nucleotides read TGTGCCATCAGTGAGTCTGGGGGGAGGGCCGACAATGAGCAGTTCTTC. Residues: CAISESGGRADNEQFF. The chain uses TRBV10-3 and TRBJ2-1; 7 bases are a match to TRBD2. The CDR3 sequence is 16 residues long. Germline assignment: CDR1 ENHRY and CDR2 SYGVKD. V was pared by 0 bases and J by 5 bases, with 7 bases of the junction left unmatched.

The V call is TRBV18, the J call TRBJ1-1; possibly TRBD1 for D (5 bases). V was clipped by 8 bases and J by 1 base, with 14 bases between them. The CDR3 extends over 14 amino acids. CDR1 KGHSH and CDR2 LQKENI come from the germline V gene. The CDR3 region has the DNA TGTGCCAGCGGGAGGGGAGCATCGAACACTGAAGCTTTCTTT. Encoded protein: CASGRGASNTEAFF. The entire variable domain, with the rest obtained from reference TRBV18 and TRBJ1-1, is as follows: NAGVMQNPRHLVRRRGQEARLRCSPMKGHSHVYWYRQLPEEGLKFMVYLQKENIIDESGMPKERFSAEFPKEGPSILRIQQVVRGDSAAYFCASGRGASNTEAFFGQGTRLTVV.

The chain recombines TRBV21-1 with TRBJ2-7; the table's D call, TRBD2, has no DNA check behind it. TRBV21-1 is assigned pseudogene status. The CDR3 runs to 19 residues. The DNA for the CDR3 is TGTGCCAGCAGCAAAGGGGACGAGGGGACTAGCGGGAGTACCTACGAGCAGTACTTC. It codes for CASSKGDEGTSGSTYEQYF.

The gene calls are TRBV27 and TRBJ2-4; D possibly corresponds to TRBD2 (5 bases). In germline, CDR1 is MNHEY, CDR2 SMNVEV (reference sequence). V lost 2 bases and J 1 base, leaving 12 bases between the germline ends. The CDR3 consists of 16 residues. The CDR3: CASSLGPGGAKNIQYF. The DNA for the CDR3 is TGTGCCAGCAGTTTAGGGCCCGGAGGCGCCAAAAACATTCAGTACTTC.

This clone was observed a few times. The chain has TRBV7-3 and TRBJ2-6, with a tentative D call TRBD1 (5 bases). This CDR3 is 15 amino acids long. V shed 4 bases and J shed 0 bases, with 7 bases lying between them. The germline gives CDR1 SGHTA, CDR2 FQGTGA. The CDR3 coding sequence is TGTGCCAGCAGCTACCAGGGCTCTGGGGCCAACGTCCTGACTTTC. Amino acids: CASSYQGSGANVLTF.

The rearrangement links TRBV7-2 to TRBJ1-5, with 7 bases matching TRBD1. The V segment lost 4 bases and the J segment 2 bases; nucleotides outside the gene matches: 11. Germline-derived CDR1 and CDR2 are SGHTA and FQGNSA. This CDR3 has 17 amino acids. Here the CDR3 reads CASSSNPTGVGNQPQHF. The CDR3 bases are TGTGCCAGCAGCTCTAATCCAACAGGGGTCGGCAATCAGCCCCAGCATTTT.

In this sample, this clone turned up once. V and J are TRBV11-3 and TRBJ2-2; D is undetermined. CDR3 length: 11 amino acids. Germline CDR1 and CDR2: SGHNT and YENEEA. V dropped 0 bases and J dropped 7 bases, with 0 bases sitting between them. The CDR3 reads CASSLDGELFF. For the CDR3, the DNA is TGTGCCAGCAGCTTAGACGGGGAGCTGTTTTTT.

This chain links TRBV28 with TRBJ2-1; D perhaps matches TRBD2 (6 bases). The CDR3 sequence is 14 residues long. V lost 3 bases and J lost 7, with 13 bases in between. CDR1 and CDR2 from the germline V gene are MDHEN and SYDVKM. The CDR3 sequence: CASSFGGKGNEQFF. As DNA, the CDR3 is TGTGCCAGCAGTTTTGGCGGGAAGGGTAATGAGCAGTTCTTC. Full variable domain (rest looked up from reference TRBV28 and TRBJ2-1): DVKVTQSSRYLVKRTGEKVFLECVQDMDHENMFWYRQDPGLGLRLIYFSYDVKMKEKGDIPEGYSVSREKKERFSLILESASTNQTSMYLCASSFGGKGNEQFFGPGTRLTVL.

The chain uses TRBV7-2 and TRBJ2-3; a weak D match, TRBD2 (5 bases). Trimming removed 5 bases from V and 4 bases from J, with 10 bases in between. Germline V CDR1 and CDR2: SGHTA, FQGNSA. The CDR3 spans 13 residues. This chain's CDR3 is CASSGLASDTQYF. Written as DNA, the CDR3 is TGTGCCAGCAGCGGCCTAGCTTCAGATACGCAGTATTTT.

This chain joins TRBV5-6 and TRBJ2-5; TRBD2 matches 8 bases. V lost 4 bases, J lost 0 bases, and 5 bases stayed unmatched. The germline V gene has CDR1 SGHDT and CDR2 YYEEEE. The CDR3 has 15 residues. DNA for the CDR3: TGTGCCAGCAGCGAGGGTAGCGGGGACCAAGAGACCCAGTACTTC. Its protein product is CASSEGSGDQETQYF.

V usage is TRBV29-1 and J usage is TRBJ2-1; the match to TRBD2 covers 7 bases. J lost 12 bases, V lost 4 bases, and 9 bases had no gene match. CDR3 length equals 12 residues. CDR1 is SQVTM, CDR2 ANQGSEA, per germline. CDR3 sequence: CSVVPPGGGQFF. The DNA of the CDR3 is TGCAGCGTTGTCCCCCCGGGGGGTGGGCAGTTCTTC.

This clone was recorded only once. The V and J genes are TRBV18 and TRBJ2-7, with 9 bases that match TRBD2. V trimming: 6 bases; J trimming: 5 bases; junction bases outside the gene matches: 8. Germline lookup yields CDR1 KGHSH and CDR2 LQKENI. The CDR3 extends over 14 amino acids. The CDR3 loop reads CASSPPSGGNEQYF. CDR3 DNA: TGTGCCAGCTCCCCCCCCAGCGGGGGGAACGAGCAGTACTTC.

The rearrangement uses TRBV30 and TRBJ2-7, with TRBD2 matching 9 bases. J gave up 3 bases and V 3 bases, and 9 bases lay outside the gene matches. From germline, CDR1 is GTSNPN and CDR2 SVGIG (reference sequence). The CDR3 is 15 residues long. This chain's CDR3 is CAWRGTGTSFYEQYF. The CDR3 coding sequence is TGTGCCTGGAGGGGTACCGGGACTAGCTTCTACGAGCAGTACTTC.